A single sample gave rise to the 10 T cell receptor beta chains below, sequenced in a study of blood T cell repertoires in COVID-19. Sequenced by immunoSEQ multiplex PCR; TCRdb stores in-frame clones only, minus some. The top ten hold roughly 1.5% of the sample, which has 150,000 to 170,000 clones, nearly 80% seen once. The material sequenced was peripheral blood. The receptors come from a man older than 75 with acute or convalescent COVID-19.

V and J are TRBV9 and TRBJ2-5; 12 bases agree with TRBD1. Losses at the gene ends were 4 bases for V and 5 bases for J; bases not matched to a gene: 12. This CDR3 is built from 17 residues. The germline V gene has CDR1 SGDLS and CDR2 YYNGEE. CDR3 in DNA: TGTGCCAGCAGCCCATACCCGGGACAGGGGGCAGGGGAGACCCAGTACTTC. It is translated as CASSPYPGQGAGETQYF.

The rearrangement links TRBV4-2 to TRBJ2-2; TRBD2 is a possible D gene (6 bases). The V end lost 4 bases, the J end lost 3 bases, and 15 bases lay between the germline ends. Germline V lookup: CDR1 LGHNA, CDR2 YNFKEQ. The CDR3 consists of 16 residues. CDR3 protein: CASSLTYPSDTGELFF. CDR3 nucleotide sequence: TGTGCCAGCAGCCTCACGTACCCTAGCGACACCGGGGAGCTGTTTTTT.

This chain uses TRBV11-3 with TRBJ2-1, with 7 bases identical to TRBD2. Losses at the gene ends were 5 bases for V and 9 bases for J; bases not matched to a gene: 10. Germline lookup yields CDR1 SGHNT and CDR2 YENEEA. The length of the CDR3 is 14 residues. This CDR3 reads CASSPVPAGIEQFF. The CDR3 nucleotides read TGTGCCAGCAGCCCAGTCCCAGCGGGGATTGAGCAGTTCTTC.

V is TRBV30 and J is TRBJ2-7, with D maybe TRBD1 (5 bases). Germline values: CDR1 GTSNPN, CDR2 SVGIG (reference sequence). The CDR3 length is 13 residues. Trimming shortened V by 2 bases and J by 4 bases, and 12 bases separated the two germline ends. The CDR3 nucleotides are TGTGCCTGGAGTCCCCGACAGTTTTACGAGCAGTACTTC. The encoded protein is CAWSPRQFYEQYF.

This sequence joins TRBV3-1 (or the pseudogene TRBV3-2) and TRBJ2-2; 7 nucleotides line up with TRBD1. Germline CDR1 LGHDT, CDR2 YNNKEL (reference sequence). The CDR3 extends over 15 amino acids. The V segment lost 1 base and the J segment 4 bases; nucleotides outside the gene matches: 3. This CDR3 is CASSQGTGSTGELFF. Here the CDR3 DNA reads TGTGCCAGCAGCCAAGGGACAGGAAGCACCGGGGAGCTGTTTTTT.

The CDR3 DNA follows: TGTGCCAGCAGCTTTGGAGCGGGGGGCAACACCGGGGAGCTGTTTTTT. It codes for CASSFGAGGNTGELFF. The chain carries TRBV7-8 and TRBJ2-2; 9 nucleotides match TRBD2. After removal of 3 bases from V and 2 bases from J, the junction contained 4 bases not matched to a gene. The germline gives CDR1 SGHVS, CDR2 FQNEAQ. CDR3 length equals 16 residues.

The V gene is TRBV28, the J gene TRBJ1-1; no definite D call. Germline CDR1 and CDR2: MDHEN and SYDVKM. V gave up 0 bases and J gave up 3 bases, with 8 bases separating them. The CDR3 is 14 amino acids. The CDR3 protein is CASSLWGQDTEAFF. CDR3 DNA sequence: TGTGCCAGCAGTTTATGGGGCCAGGACACTGAAGCTTTCTTT.

The chain couples TRBV5-1 to TRBJ2-3; possible D gene TRBD2, 6 bases. The V end lost 4 bases, the J end lost 0 bases, and 15 bases lay between the germline ends. CDR3 length equals 16 residues. From germline, CDR1 is SGHRS and CDR2 YFSETQ. The CDR3 DNA is TGCGCCAGCAGCAACCCGTGGGGGGAAAGCACAGATACGCAGTATTTT. It codes for CASSNPWGESTDTQYF.

The J gene is TRBJ2-2, the V gene TRBV12-2; the table names TRBD2, a call not compared with the DNA. TRBV12-2 is annotated as a pseudogene. The CDR3 spans 18 residues. CDR3 sequence: CASRPSRGSPPNTGELFF. The CDR3 coding sequence is TGTGCAAGTCGCCCCTCTCGGGGATCCCCCCCGAACACCGGGGAGCTGTTTTTT.

This clone has just a few counts. The V gene is TRBV7-2, the J gene TRBJ1-1; 7 positions agree with TRBD1. The trim removed 4 bases at V and 11 bases at J, leaving 7 bases unmatched. There are 12 residues in the CDR3. Germline lookup yields CDR1 SGHTA and CDR2 FQGNSA. CDR3 DNA: TGTGCCAGCAGCTCAAGACAGGGTGCGGCTTTCTTT. Translating gives CASSSRQGAAFF.